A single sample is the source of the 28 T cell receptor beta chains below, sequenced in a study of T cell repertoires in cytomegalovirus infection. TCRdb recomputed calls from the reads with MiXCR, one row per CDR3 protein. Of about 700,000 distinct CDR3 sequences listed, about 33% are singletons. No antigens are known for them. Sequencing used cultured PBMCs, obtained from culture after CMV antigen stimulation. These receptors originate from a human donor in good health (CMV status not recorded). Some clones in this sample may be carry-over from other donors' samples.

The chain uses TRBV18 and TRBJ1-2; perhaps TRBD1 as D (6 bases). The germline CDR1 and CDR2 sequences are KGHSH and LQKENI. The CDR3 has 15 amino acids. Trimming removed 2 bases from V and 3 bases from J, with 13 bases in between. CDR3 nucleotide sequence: TGTGCCAGCTCACCATTGGGGGCTCTAGACTATGGCTACACCTTC. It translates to CASSPLGALDYGYTF.

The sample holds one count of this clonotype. CDR3 DNA sequence: TGTGCCAGCAGTCCCTCCCAGGGATTGGACGAGCAGTACTTC. It translates to CASSPSQGLDEQYF. The V call is TRBV25-1, the J call TRBJ2-7; D might be TRBD1 (5 bases). Trimming left V 5 bases short and J 5 bases short, with 16 bases between. From germline, CDR1 is MGHDK and CDR2 SYGVNS. This CDR3 is built from 14 residues.

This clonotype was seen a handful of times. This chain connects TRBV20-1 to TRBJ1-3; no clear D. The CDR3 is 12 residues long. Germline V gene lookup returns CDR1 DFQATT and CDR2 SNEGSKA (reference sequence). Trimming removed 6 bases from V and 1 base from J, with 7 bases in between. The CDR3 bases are TGCAGTGCGGAGGGTTCTGGAAACACCATATATTTT. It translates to CSAEGSGNTIYF.

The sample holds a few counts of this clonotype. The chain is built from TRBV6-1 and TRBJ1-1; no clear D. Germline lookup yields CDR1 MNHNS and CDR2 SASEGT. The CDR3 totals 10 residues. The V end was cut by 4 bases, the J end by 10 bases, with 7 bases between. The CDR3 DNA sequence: TGTGCCAGCAGTGCCCCTCGAGCTTTCTTT. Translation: CASSAPRAFF.

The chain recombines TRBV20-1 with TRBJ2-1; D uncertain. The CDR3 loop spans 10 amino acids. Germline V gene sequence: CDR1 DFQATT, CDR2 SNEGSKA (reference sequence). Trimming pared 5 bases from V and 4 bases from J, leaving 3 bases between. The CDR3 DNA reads TGCAGTGCTGTTTACAATGAGCAGTTCTTC. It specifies CSAVYNEQFF.

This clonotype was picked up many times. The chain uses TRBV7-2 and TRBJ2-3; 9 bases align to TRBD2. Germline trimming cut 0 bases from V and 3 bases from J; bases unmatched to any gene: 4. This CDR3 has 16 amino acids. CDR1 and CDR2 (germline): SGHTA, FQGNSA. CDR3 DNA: TGTGCCAGCAGCTTAGCTGGTACTAGCGGGACAGATACGCAGTATTTT. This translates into CASSLAGTSGTDTQYF.

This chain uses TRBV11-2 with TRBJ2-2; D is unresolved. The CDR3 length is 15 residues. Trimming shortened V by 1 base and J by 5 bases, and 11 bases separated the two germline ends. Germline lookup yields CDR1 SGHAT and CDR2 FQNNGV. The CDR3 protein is CASSLVLGKTGELFF. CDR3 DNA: TGTGCCAGCAGCTTAGTGCTGGGAAAGACCGGGGAGCTGTTTTTT.

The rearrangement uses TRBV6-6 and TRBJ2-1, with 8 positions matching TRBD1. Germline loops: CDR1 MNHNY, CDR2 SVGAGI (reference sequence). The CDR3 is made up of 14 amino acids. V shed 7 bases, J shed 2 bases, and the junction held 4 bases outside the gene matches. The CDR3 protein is CASTLQGAYNEQFF. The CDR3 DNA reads TGTGCCAGCACCCTACAGGGGGCCTACAATGAGCAGTTCTTC.

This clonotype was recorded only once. CDR3: CASSTIGASHQETQYF. The CDR3, as DNA: TGTGCCAGCAGCACCATTGGGGCCTCCCACCAAGAGACCCAGTACTTC. The chain recombines TRBV5-4 with TRBJ2-5; a weak D match, TRBD1 (5 bases). The CDR3 runs to 16 residues. The V end lost 4 bases, the J end lost 0 bases, and 16 bases lay between the germline ends. Germline V gives CDR1 SGHNT, CDR2 YYREEE (reference sequence).

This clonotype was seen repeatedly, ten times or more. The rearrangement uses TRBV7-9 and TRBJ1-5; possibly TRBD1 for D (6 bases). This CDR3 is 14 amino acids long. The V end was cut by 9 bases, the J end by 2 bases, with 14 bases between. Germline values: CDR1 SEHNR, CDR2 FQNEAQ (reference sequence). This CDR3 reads CASSSQGGNQPQHF. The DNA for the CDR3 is TGTGCCAGTAGTTCACAGGGTGGCAATCAGCCCCAGCATTTT.

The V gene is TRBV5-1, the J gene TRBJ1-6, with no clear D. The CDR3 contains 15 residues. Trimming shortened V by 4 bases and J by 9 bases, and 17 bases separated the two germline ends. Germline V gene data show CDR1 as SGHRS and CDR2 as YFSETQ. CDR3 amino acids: CASSAVEGAGSPLHF. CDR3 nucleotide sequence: TGCGCCAGCAGCGCTGTCGAGGGCGCGGGTTCACCCCTCCACTTT.

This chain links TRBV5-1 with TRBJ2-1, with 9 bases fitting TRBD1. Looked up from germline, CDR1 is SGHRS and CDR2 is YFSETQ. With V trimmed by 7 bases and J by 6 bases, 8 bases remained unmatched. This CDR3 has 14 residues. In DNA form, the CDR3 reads TGCGCCAGCCGTCCGGACAGGGGAACCAATGAGCAGTTCTTC. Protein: CASRPDRGTNEQFF.

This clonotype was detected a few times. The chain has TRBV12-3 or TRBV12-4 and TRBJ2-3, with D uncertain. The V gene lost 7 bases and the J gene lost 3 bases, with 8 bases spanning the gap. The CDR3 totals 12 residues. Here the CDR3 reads CASTLETDTQYF. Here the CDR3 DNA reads TGTGCCAGCACGTTAGAGACAGATACGCAGTATTTT.

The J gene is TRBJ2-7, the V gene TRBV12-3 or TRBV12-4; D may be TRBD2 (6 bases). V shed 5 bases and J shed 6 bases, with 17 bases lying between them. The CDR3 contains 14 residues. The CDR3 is CASSLGTALSEQYF. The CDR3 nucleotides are TGTGCCAGCAGTCTCGGGACTGCCCTTAGCGAGCAGTACTTC.

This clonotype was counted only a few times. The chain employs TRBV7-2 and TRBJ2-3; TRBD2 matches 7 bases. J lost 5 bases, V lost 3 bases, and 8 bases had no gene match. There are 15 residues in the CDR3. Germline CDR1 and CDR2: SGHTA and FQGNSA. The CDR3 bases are TGTGCCAGCAGCTTGAGGGACTACGGGTTAGATACGCAGTATTTT. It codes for CASSLRDYGLDTQYF.

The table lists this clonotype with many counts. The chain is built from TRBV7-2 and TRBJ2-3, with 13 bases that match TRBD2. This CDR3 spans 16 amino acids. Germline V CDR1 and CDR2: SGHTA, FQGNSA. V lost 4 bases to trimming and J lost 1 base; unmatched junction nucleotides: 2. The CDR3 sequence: CASSSTSGGGTDTQYF. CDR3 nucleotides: TGTGCCAGCAGCTCCACTAGCGGGGGGGGCACAGATACGCAGTATTTT. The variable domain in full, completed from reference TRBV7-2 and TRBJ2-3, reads GAGVSQSPSNKVTEKGKDVELRCDPISGHTALYWYRQSLGQGLEFLIYFQGNSAPDKSGLPSDRFSAERTGGSVSTLTIQRTQQEDSAVYLCASSSTSGGGTDTQYFGPGTRLTVL.

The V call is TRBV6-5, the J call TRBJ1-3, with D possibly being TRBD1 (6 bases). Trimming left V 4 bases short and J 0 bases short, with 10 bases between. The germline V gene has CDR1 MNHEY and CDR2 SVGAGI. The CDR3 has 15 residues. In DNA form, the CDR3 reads TGTGCCAGCAGTTCTCAGGGGAACTCTGGAAACACCATATATTTT. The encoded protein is CASSSQGNSGNTIYF.

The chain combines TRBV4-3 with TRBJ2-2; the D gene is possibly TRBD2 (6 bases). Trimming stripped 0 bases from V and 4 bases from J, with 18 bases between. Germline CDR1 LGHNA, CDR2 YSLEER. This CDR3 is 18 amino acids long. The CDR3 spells CASSQESLRLGGTGELFF. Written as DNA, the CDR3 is TGCGCCAGCAGCCAAGAATCCTTGAGACTAGGCGGCACCGGGGAGCTGTTTTTT.

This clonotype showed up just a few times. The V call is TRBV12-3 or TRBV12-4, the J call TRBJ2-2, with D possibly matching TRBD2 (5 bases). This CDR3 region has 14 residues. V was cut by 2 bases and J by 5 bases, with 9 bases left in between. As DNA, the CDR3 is TGTGCCAGCAGTTTACTGGGGAGAACCGGGGAGCTGTTTTTT. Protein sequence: CASSLLGRTGELFF.

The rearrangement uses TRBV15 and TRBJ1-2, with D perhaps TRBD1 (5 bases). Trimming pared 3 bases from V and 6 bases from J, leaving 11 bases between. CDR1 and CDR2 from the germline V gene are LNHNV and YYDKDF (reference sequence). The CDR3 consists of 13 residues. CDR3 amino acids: CATSRVWGDGYTF. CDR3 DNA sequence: TGTGCCACCAGCAGGGTGTGGGGGGATGGCTACACCTTC.

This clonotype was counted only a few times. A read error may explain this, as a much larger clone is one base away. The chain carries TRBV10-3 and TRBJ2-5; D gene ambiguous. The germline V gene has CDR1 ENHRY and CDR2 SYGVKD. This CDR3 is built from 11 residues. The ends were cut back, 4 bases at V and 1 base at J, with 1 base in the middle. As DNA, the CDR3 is TGTGCCATCAGTGTCCAAGAGACCCAGTACTTC. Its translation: CAISVQETQYF.

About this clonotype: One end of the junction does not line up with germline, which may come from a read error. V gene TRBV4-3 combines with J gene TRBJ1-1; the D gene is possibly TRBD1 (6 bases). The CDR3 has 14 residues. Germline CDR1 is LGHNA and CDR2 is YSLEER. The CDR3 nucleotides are TGCGCCAGCGGCCAGAGACAGGCACTGACTGAAGCTTTCTTT. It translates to CASGQRQALTEAFF.

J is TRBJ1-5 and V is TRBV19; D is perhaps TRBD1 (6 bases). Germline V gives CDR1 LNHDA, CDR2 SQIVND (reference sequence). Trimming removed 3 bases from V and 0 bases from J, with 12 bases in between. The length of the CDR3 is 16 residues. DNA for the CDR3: TGTGCCAGTAGTATGTCGACAGGTTCTAGCAATCAGCCCCAGCATTTT. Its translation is CASSMSTGSSNQPQHF.

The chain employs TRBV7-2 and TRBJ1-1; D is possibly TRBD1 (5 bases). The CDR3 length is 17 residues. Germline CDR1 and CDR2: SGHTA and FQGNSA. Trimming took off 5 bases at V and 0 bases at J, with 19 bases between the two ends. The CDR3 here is CASSHRGGILMNTEAFF. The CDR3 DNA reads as TGTGCCAGCAGCCATAGGGGCGGCATACTCATGAACACTGAAGCTTTCTTT.

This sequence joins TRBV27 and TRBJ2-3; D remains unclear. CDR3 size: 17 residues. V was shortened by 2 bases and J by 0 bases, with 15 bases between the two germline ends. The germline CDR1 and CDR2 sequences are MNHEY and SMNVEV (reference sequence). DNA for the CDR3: TGTGCCAGCAGTTTACTGGCGGCGATCTCTAGCACAGATACGCAGTATTTT. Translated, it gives CASSLLAAISSTDTQYF.

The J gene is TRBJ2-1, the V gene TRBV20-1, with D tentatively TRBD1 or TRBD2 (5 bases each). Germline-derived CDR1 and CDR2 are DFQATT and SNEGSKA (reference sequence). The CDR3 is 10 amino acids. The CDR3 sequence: CSGEGNEQFF. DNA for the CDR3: TGCAGCGGAGAGGGGAACGAGCAGTTCTTC.

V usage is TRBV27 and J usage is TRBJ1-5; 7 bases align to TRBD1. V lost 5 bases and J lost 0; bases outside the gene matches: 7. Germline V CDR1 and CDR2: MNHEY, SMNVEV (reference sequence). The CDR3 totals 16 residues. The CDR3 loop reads CASSRDSRYSNQPQHF. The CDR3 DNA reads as TGTGCCAGCAGTAGGGACAGCCGCTATAGCAATCAGCCCCAGCATTTT.

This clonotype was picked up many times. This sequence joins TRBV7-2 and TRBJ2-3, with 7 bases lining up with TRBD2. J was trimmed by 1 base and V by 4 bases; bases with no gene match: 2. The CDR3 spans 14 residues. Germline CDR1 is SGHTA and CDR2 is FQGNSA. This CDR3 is CASSWAGGTDTQYF. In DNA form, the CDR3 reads TGTGCCAGCAGCTGGGCGGGAGGCACAGATACGCAGTATTTT. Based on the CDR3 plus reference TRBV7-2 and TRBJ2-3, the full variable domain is GAGVSQSPSNKVTEKGKDVELRCDPISGHTALYWYRQSLGQGLEFLIYFQGNSAPDKSGLPSDRFSAERTGGSVSTLTIQRTQQEDSAVYLCASSWAGGTDTQYFGPGTRLTVL.